The following is a T cell receptor beta chain sequence with its context. The CDR3 length is 16 residues. Germline values: CDR1 GTSNPN, CDR2 SVGIG (reference sequence). V lost 2 bases, J lost 4 bases, and 4 bases stayed unmatched. This sample is part of a study of T cell changes during pregnancy in multiple sclerosis. Using immunoSEQ multiplex PCR, the repertoire was profiled, and TCRdb retains in-frame clones only, with some absent. The sample has about 100,000 clones, around 92% seen once; the top ten hold about 0.9%. The rearrangement uses TRBV30 and TRBJ2-1, with 14 bases fitting TRBD2. This clonotype was sampled from a female donor with multiple sclerosis, enrolled in a pregnancy study. This sample comprised peripheral blood, obtained before pregnancy. CDR3 sequence (DNA): TGTGCCTGGAGTCCAGGGACTAGCGGGAGATACAATGAGCAGTTCTTC. Amino acids: CAWSPGTSGRYNEQFF.